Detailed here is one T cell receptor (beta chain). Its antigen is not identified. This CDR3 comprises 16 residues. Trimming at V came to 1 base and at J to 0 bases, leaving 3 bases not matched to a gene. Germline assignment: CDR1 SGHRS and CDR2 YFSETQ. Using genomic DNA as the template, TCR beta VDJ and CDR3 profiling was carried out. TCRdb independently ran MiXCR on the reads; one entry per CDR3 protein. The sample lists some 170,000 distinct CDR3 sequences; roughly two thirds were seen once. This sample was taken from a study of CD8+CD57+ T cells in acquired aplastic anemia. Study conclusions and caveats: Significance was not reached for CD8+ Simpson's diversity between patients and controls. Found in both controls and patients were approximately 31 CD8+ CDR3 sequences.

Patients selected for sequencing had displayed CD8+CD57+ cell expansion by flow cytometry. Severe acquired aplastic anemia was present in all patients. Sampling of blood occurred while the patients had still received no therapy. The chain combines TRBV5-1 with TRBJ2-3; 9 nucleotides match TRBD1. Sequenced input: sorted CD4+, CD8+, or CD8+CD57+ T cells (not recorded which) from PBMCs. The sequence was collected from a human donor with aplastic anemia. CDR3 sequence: CASSLLTGGSTDTQYF. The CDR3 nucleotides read TGCGCCAGCAGCTTGTTGACAGGGGGGAGCACAGATACGCAGTATTTT.